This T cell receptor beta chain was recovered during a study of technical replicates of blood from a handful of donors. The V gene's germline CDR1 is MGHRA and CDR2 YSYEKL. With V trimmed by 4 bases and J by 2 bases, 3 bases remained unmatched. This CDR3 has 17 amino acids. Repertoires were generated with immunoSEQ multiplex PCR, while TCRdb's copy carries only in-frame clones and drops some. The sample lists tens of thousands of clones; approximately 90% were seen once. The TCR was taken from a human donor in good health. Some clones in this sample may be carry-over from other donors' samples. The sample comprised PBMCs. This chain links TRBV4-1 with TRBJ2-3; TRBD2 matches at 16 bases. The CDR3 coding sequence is TGCGCCAGCAGCCGGGGGACTAGCGGGAGGGCCACAGATACGCAGTATTTT. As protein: CASSRGTSGRATDTQYF.